Following are 32 T cell receptor beta chains from one sample sequenced in a study of control samples from healthy donors and cancer patients. TCRdb's table, derived via immunoSEQ multiplex PCR, lists solely in-frame clones and lacks some. The table shows some 150,000 clones, with roughly nine tenths occurring only once. Sequencing was carried out using blood. These receptors were obtained from a woman in her twenties or thirties in good health.

The CDR3: CASSRDRASTDTQYF. CDR3 bases: TGTGCCAGCTCACGGGACAGGGCTAGCACAGATACGCAGTATTTT. The V call is TRBV18, the J call TRBJ2-3; 9 bases fit TRBD1. The CDR3 sequence is 15 residues long. J lost 0 bases, V lost 4 bases, and 2 bases had no gene match. Germline values: CDR1 KGHSH, CDR2 LQKENI.

This clone has just one count. The chain joins TRBV5-1 to TRBJ1-6, with D possibly matching TRBD1 (5 bases). Germline V gives CDR1 SGHRS, CDR2 YFSETQ. V was cut by 5 bases and J by 5 bases, with 14 bases left in between. The CDR3 has 15 residues. The DNA for the CDR3 is TGCGCCAGCAGGGTCGGGGCCAACGATAATTCACCCCTCCACTTT. This translates into CASRVGANDNSPLHF.

The chain has TRBV10-3 and TRBJ1-2; D is possibly TRBD1 (6 bases). V lost 10 bases and J 3 bases, leaving 12 bases between the germline ends. From germline, CDR1 is ENHRY and CDR2 SYGVKD. The CDR3 extends over 12 amino acids. The CDR3 region is CASKGGDYGYTF. In nucleotides, the CDR3 is TGTGCCAGCAAGGGGGGCGACTATGGCTACACCTTC.

The chain employs TRBV28 and TRBJ2-5; D is undetermined. Germline V gene sequence: CDR1 MDHEN, CDR2 SYDVKM. The CDR3 has 13 residues. V was cut by 3 bases and J by 5 bases, with 10 bases left in between. CDR3 protein: CASSFRRWETQYF. As DNA, the CDR3 is TGTGCCAGCAGTTTCCGCAGGTGGGAGACCCAGTACTTC.

V is TRBV30 and J is TRBJ1-1; perhaps TRBD1 as D (5 bases). CDR1 is GTSNPN and CDR2 is SVGIG in the germline V gene (reference sequence). The V and J ends lost 2 bases and 7 bases respectively, with 14 bases between them. The CDR3 is 13 residues long. CDR3 residues: CAWSTPPGGEAFF. In DNA, the CDR3 is TGTGCCTGGAGTACCCCCCCCGGGGGTGAAGCTTTCTTT.

This clone was observed a few times. The gene calls are TRBV6-4 and TRBJ2-3, with TRBD2 matching 7 bases. With 3 bases clipped from V and 0 bases from J, the junction kept 3 bases outside the gene matches. Germline V lookup: CDR1 MRHNA, CDR2 SNTAGT. The CDR3 totals 15 residues. The CDR3 DNA sequence: TGTGCCAGCAGTGAGGGTAGCGGGAGCACAGATACGCAGTATTTT. Protein product: CASSEGSGSTDTQYF.

This chain joins TRBV10-2 and TRBJ1-2; no firm D call. CDR1 and CDR2 (germline): WSHSY, SAAADI. Trimming removed 1 base from V and 4 bases from J, with 7 bases in between. There are 13 residues in the CDR3. The CDR3 is CASSEYAAYGYTF. As DNA, the CDR3 is TGCGCCAGCAGTGAGTACGCGGCCTATGGCTACACCTTC.

J is TRBJ1-1 and V is TRBV28; the match to TRBD1 covers 8 bases. The CDR3 has 15 amino acids. V shed 6 bases and J 4 bases; nucleotides not matched to a gene: 10. CDR1 and CDR2 (germline): MDHEN, SYDVKM. The DNA for the CDR3 is TGTGCCAGCAGCCGCGGCCGACAGGGGACCACTGAAGCTTTCTTT. This translates into CASSRGRQGTTEAFF.

The J gene is TRBJ2-4, the V gene TRBV19, with 7 bases matching TRBD1. Germline CDR1 LNHDA, CDR2 SQIVND (reference sequence). V was clipped by 6 bases and J by 1 base; unmatched bases: 6. This CDR3 is built from 15 residues. In nucleotides, the CDR3 is TGTGCCAGTAGCCCGGCGACAGGGGCCAAAAACATTCAGTACTTC. Its translation: CASSPATGAKNIQYF.

The chain is built from TRBV12-3 or TRBV12-4 and TRBJ2-7; D ambiguous. The CDR3 totals 12 residues. V lost 1 base, J lost 2 bases, and 3 bases lay in between. CDR3 coding DNA: TGTGCCAGCAGTTTAGGGACCTACGAGCAGTACTTC. Translated: CASSLGTYEQYF.

The CDR3 sequence: CASSENRVNSPLHF. Here the CDR3 DNA reads TGTGCCAGCAGTGAGAACAGGGTTAATTCACCCCTCCACTTT. The chain employs TRBV6-1 and TRBJ1-6, with D possibly matching TRBD1 (6 bases). The V gene lost 3 bases and the J gene lost 6 bases, with 9 bases spanning the gap. Germline V gene data show CDR1 as MNHNS and CDR2 as SASEGT. This CDR3 has 14 amino acids.

The J gene is TRBJ1-1, the V gene TRBV28, with TRBD1 as a possible D gene (6 bases). V was cut by 6 bases and J by 1 base, with 9 bases left in between. Germline V gives CDR1 MDHEN, CDR2 SYDVKM. This CDR3 comprises 13 residues. CDR3 nucleotides: TGTGCCAGCAGCCAGGACAGGAACACTGAAGCTTTCTTT. Its translation is CASSQDRNTEAFF.

The gene calls are TRBV6-2 or TRBV6-3 and TRBJ2-2; TRBD1 might be the D (5 bases). The CDR3 loop spans 16 amino acids. From germline, CDR1 is MNHEY and CDR2 SVGEGT. The V end lost 0 bases, the J end lost 4 bases, and 12 bases lay between the germline ends. The CDR3: CASSYSSRAVTGELFF. The DNA for the CDR3 is TGTGCCAGCAGTTACTCGAGCAGGGCGGTCACCGGGGAGCTGTTTTTT.

The chain has TRBV2 and TRBJ2-3; TRBD2 matches 11 bases. The CDR3 contains 15 residues. Per the germline V gene, CDR1 is SNHLY and CDR2 is FYNNEI. Losses at the gene ends were 5 bases for V and 2 bases for J; bases not matched to a gene: 3. CDR3 loop: CASSLTSGATDTQYF. For the CDR3, the DNA is TGTGCCAGCAGTCTGACTAGCGGGGCCACAGATACGCAGTATTTT.

The CDR3 DNA sequence: TGCGCCAGCAGCTTGGGGGACGGCTCCTACGAGCAGTACTTC. It translates to CASSLGDGSYEQYF. V gene TRBV5-1 combines with J gene TRBJ2-7; D is perhaps TRBD1 or TRBD2 (5 bases each). With 0 bases removed from V and 0 bases from J, the gap between germline ends came to 7 bases. The CDR3 length is 14 residues. Germline CDR1 SGHRS, CDR2 YFSETQ.

A remark on this clone: Within the sample, other DNA sequences also encode this same CDR3. The rearrangement links TRBV27 to TRBJ1-2; no clear D. Germline V lookup: CDR1 MNHEY, CDR2 SMNVEV (reference sequence). This CDR3 region has 12 residues. The V end was cut by 0 bases, the J end by 4 bases, with 3 bases between. The CDR3 reads CASSLSGYGYTF. The CDR3 DNA follows: TGTGCCAGCAGTTTATCCGGCTATGGCTACACCTTC.

To note about this clone: The sample holds other DNA sequences that translate to the same CDR3. The chain combines TRBV5-1 with TRBJ1-2; tentatively, D is TRBD1 (5 bases). CDR3 length: 13 residues. The V end lost 2 bases, the J end lost 5 bases, and 10 bases lay between the germline ends. The germline V gene encodes CDR1 SGHRS and CDR2 YFSETQ. The CDR3 DNA reads as TGCGCCAGCAGCTTAGACGGGGGGTATGGCTACACCTTC. It encodes CASSLDGGYGYTF. The full variable domain, completed using reference TRBV5-1 and TRBJ1-2, is KAGVTQTPRYLIKTRGQQVTLSCSPISGHRSVSWYQQTPGQGLQFLFEYFSETQRNKGNFPGRFSGRQFSNSRSEMNVSTLELGDSALYLCASSLDGGYGYTFGSGTRLTVV.

This chain connects TRBV5-4 to TRBJ1-3; unclear D gene. The CDR3 contains 16 residues. Germline CDR1 is SGHNT and CDR2 is YYREEE (reference sequence). V was clipped by 0 bases and J by 0 bases, with 10 bases between them. In DNA form, the CDR3 reads TGTGCCAGCAGCTTGGGTGGTTTACTCTCTGGAAACACCATATATTTT. Translation: CASSLGGLLSGNTIYF.

V gene TRBV7-9 combines with J gene TRBJ1-1; D gene uncertain. V was clipped by 5 bases and J by 2 bases, with 12 bases between them. CDR3 length equals 14 residues. The V gene's germline CDR1 is SEHNR and CDR2 FQNEAQ (reference sequence). CDR3 in amino acids: CASSILQENTEAFF. CDR3 nucleotide sequence: TGTGCCAGCAGCATCCTTCAGGAAAACACTGAAGCTTTCTTT. Full variable domain (outside the CDR3, taken from reference TRBV7-9 and TRBJ1-1): DTGVSQNPRHKITKRGQNVTFRCDPISEHNRLYWYRQTLGQGPEFLTYFQNEAQLEKSRLLSDRFSAERPKGSFSTLEIQRTEQGDSAMYLCASSILQENTEAFFGQGTRLTVV.

The chain joins TRBV28 to TRBJ1-5; D is possibly TRBD1 (6 bases). Trimming stripped 6 bases from V and 0 bases from J, with 12 bases between. The germline V gene has CDR1 MDHEN and CDR2 SYDVKM. This CDR3 is built from 15 residues. CDR3 bases: TGTGCCAGCAGCCGGGACACATATAGCAATCAGCCCCAGCATTTT. Translating gives CASSRDTYSNQPQHF.

This clone has just a few counts. The chain joins TRBV18 to TRBJ2-1, with TRBD2 matching 7 bases. The CDR3 loop spans 15 amino acids. J was trimmed by 2 bases and V by 1 base; bases with no gene match: 2. CDR1 and CDR2 (germline): KGHSH, LQKENI. The CDR3 region is CASSPLLAAYNEQFF. The CDR3 DNA sequence: TGTGCCAGCTCACCACTCCTAGCGGCCTACAATGAGCAGTTCTTC.

The chain recombines TRBV5-1 with TRBJ1-2; 9 nucleotides line up with TRBD1. This CDR3 contains 14 residues. J gave up 7 bases and V 4 bases, and 8 bases lay outside the gene matches. CDR1 and CDR2 (germline): SGHRS, YFSETQ. The CDR3 DNA reads TGCGCCAGCAGCCCAGGGACAGGGTTGGGTGGCTACACCTTC. Translating gives CASSPGTGLGGYTF.

The chain combines TRBV2 with TRBJ1-5, with TRBD1 identical over 10 bases. The CDR3 is 17 amino acids. CDR1 and CDR2 from the germline V gene are SNHLY and FYNNEI. Trimming cost V 1 base and J 2 bases; bases outside gene matches: 5. The CDR3 loop reads CASSEGQGAFGNQPQHF. In DNA form, the CDR3 reads TGTGCCAGCAGTGAAGGACAGGGGGCTTTTGGCAATCAGCCCCAGCATTTT.

The chain joins TRBV9 to TRBJ1-1; D might be TRBD1 (5 bases). V dropped 0 bases and J dropped 0 bases, with 9 bases sitting between them. Germline V gene data show CDR1 as SGDLS and CDR2 as YYNGEE. The CDR3 length is 15 residues. CDR3 in amino acids: CASSVGGTMNTEAFF. The CDR3 DNA reads as TGTGCCAGCAGCGTAGGTGGGACCATGAACACTGAAGCTTTCTTT.

The rearrangement joins TRBV18 to TRBJ1-1, with TRBD1 matching 9 bases. The CDR3 length is 14 residues. V lost 4 bases and J lost 6; bases outside the gene matches: 6. Germline loops: CDR1 KGHSH, CDR2 LQKENI. CDR3 residues: CASSLDRGYSEAFF. The CDR3 nucleotides read TGTGCCAGCTCACTGGACAGGGGATACTCTGAAGCTTTCTTT.

The chain joins TRBV2 to TRBJ2-2; 10 bases are a match to TRBD2. Germline CDR1 reads SNHLY; CDR2 reads FYNNEI. With V trimmed by 4 bases and J by 0 bases, 5 bases remained unmatched. This CDR3 is 17 amino acids long. CDR3 in DNA: TGTGCCAGCAGTGGCGTTAGCGGGAGGCCGAACACCGGGGAGCTGTTTTTT. This codes for CASSGVSGRPNTGELFF.

This chain uses TRBV10-3 with TRBJ1-5, with D uncertain. CDR1 ENHRY and CDR2 SYGVKD come from the germline V gene. This CDR3 is built from 15 residues. V lost 0 bases, J lost 6 bases, and 12 bases lay in between. The CDR3 coding sequence is TGTGCCATCAGTGAGTCGGGAGGGAGCTCTCAGCCCCAGCATTTT. This sequence encodes CAISESGGSSQPQHF.

In its sample, this clone was seen once. The chain uses TRBV4-1 and TRBJ2-1, with 10 bases fitting TRBD2. This CDR3 has 15 amino acids. The germline V gene encodes CDR1 MGHRA and CDR2 YSYEKL. V shed 3 bases and J 2 bases; nucleotides not matched to a gene: 1. CDR3 DNA sequence: TGCGCCAGCAGCCAGGGACTAGCGCCCTACAATGAGCAGTTCTTC. The encoded protein is CASSQGLAPYNEQFF.

On this clone: Other DNA sequences of this sample code for an identical CDR3. J is TRBJ1-5 and V is TRBV27, with TRBD1 identical over 12 bases. The CDR3 extends over 18 amino acids. V shed 6 bases and J 0 bases; nucleotides not matched to a gene: 9. From germline, CDR1 is MNHEY and CDR2 SMNVEV (reference sequence). CDR3 in DNA: TGTGCCAGCAGCCCCGGGACAGGGGGCGGGTATAGCAATCAGCCCCAGCATTTT. As protein: CASSPGTGGGYSNQPQHF.

Here the CDR3 reads CASSQQGAGTEAFF. CDR3 DNA: TGTGCCAGCAGTCAACAGGGGGCGGGAACTGAAGCTTTCTTT. The V gene is TRBV2, the J gene TRBJ1-1, with TRBD1 matching over 9 bases. Germline V lookup: CDR1 SNHLY, CDR2 FYNNEI. J was trimmed by 5 bases and V by 5 bases; bases with no gene match: 6. The CDR3 runs 14 residues.

Note on this clone: Other DNA sequences from this sample encode an identical CDR3 as well. This chain connects TRBV4-2 to TRBJ2-7; 7 bases map to TRBD2. Germline assignment: CDR1 LGHNA and CDR2 YNFKEQ. With V trimmed by 0 bases and J by 0 bases, 5 bases remained unmatched. This CDR3 spans 16 amino acids. The CDR3 nucleotides read TGTGCCAGCAGCCAAGAAGGTCTAGCGGACTCCTACGAGCAGTACTTC. Its translation: CASSQEGLADSYEQYF.

This clone was found once. This chain uses TRBV3-1 (or the pseudogene TRBV3-2) with TRBJ2-7; perhaps TRBD1 as D (5 bases). This CDR3 region has 14 residues. V was shortened by 5 bases and J by 0 bases, with 11 bases between the two germline ends. CDR1 is LGHDT, CDR2 YNNKEL, per germline (reference sequence). CDR3 protein: CASSSYRFSYEQYF. The DNA for the CDR3 is TGTGCCAGCAGCTCCTACAGGTTCTCCTACGAGCAGTACTTC.